This T cell receptor (beta chain) is from a study of shared clonotypes between healthy human individuals. Across the whole study: Every donor yielded three CD4 naive, three CD4 memory, two CD8 naive and one CD8 memory plate.

Naive CD8 cells, CD45RO-negative and positively selected for CCR7, excluded terminally differentiated effector memory CD45RA+ cells. There were no recent acute infections or vaccinations among the donors, who were healthy HIV-negative adults. Study observations and caveats: Across subsets, estimated richness was generally greater for naive than for memory populations.

Comments on this clone: Its antigen is not identified.

Trimming left V 5 bases short and J 2 bases short, with 15 bases between. The CDR3 has 15 residues. The germline CDR1 and CDR2 sequences are SNHLY and FYNNEI. Authors' methods: Filtering of immunoSEQ junctional sequences could not match full-length read filtering. Clones were sequenced by immunoSEQ multiplex PCR, and TCRdb holds only the in-frame ones, with some missing. Clone size and the V and J calls come from that table; the DNA yielded D and trimming. Seen here are more than 600,000 clones, 92% observed once, and the top ten hold approximately 24%. Sequencing used naive CD8+ T cells sorted from blood. The TCR was taken from a man aged 25-40 years in good health. This chain uses TRBV2 with TRBJ1-2; D is possibly TRBD1 (5 bases). CDR3 loop: CASSPGTWENYGYTF. In DNA form, the CDR3 reads TGTGCCAGCAGTCCCGGGACTTGGGAGAACTATGGCTACACCTTC.